This TCR beta chain originates from a study of CD8+CD57+ T cells in acquired aplastic anemia. V lost 0 bases to trimming and J lost 6 bases; unmatched junction nucleotides: 2. The CDR3 is 13 amino acids. Germline-derived CDR1 and CDR2 are SGHRS and YFSETQ. Patients who underwent sequencing had shown CD8+CD57+ cell expansion by flow cytometry. TCR beta VDJ and CDR3 were profiled, and genomic DNA was the template. TCRdb reprocessed the reads via MiXCR and lists one record per CDR3 protein. Of about 150,000 distinct CDR3 sequences in the sample, around half were seen once. This chain connects TRBV5-1 to TRBJ2-7, with 8 bases fitting TRBD1. The receptor's source is a human donor with aplastic anemia. Source material: sorted CD4+, CD8+, or CD8+CD57+ T cells (not recorded which) from PBMCs. CDR3 region: CASSLGRGLEQYF. The CDR3 region has the DNA TGCGCCAGCAGCTTGGGCAGGGGGCTCGAGCAGTACTTC.